This T cell receptor beta chain was profiled in a study of CD8+ T cells in alopecia areata. Study-level findings and limits: Tofacitinib significantly reduced both scalp clonality and expanded CD8+ clones among the top 100. Many expanded lesional clones remained in scalp and blood on tofacitinib. Researchers report lesional scalp, most notably alopecia totalis/universalis, outstripped normal scalp in clonality.

V gave up 3 bases and J gave up 2 bases; unmatched junction bases: 10. This CDR3 region has 18 residues. The germline V gene encodes CDR1 SGHNT and CDR2 YYREEE (reference sequence). Following extraction, RNA underwent reverse transcription to cDNA, which served as the sequencing template. The assay was immunoSEQ multiplex PCR, and TCRdb's table has in-frame clones only and misses some. The sample lists approximately 200,000 clones, around 60% seen once, with approximately 3.5% in the top ten. As for treatment: oral pan-JAK inhibitor, 5-10 mg twice daily. Concerning this clone itself: Its matching antigen is unknown.

This chain connects TRBV5-4 to TRBJ2-5; 13 bases are shared with TRBD2. The material was CD4+ T cells sorted from blood, obtained at week 4, from a patient treated with tofacitinib. This clonotype was obtained from a human donor with alopecia areata. DNA for the CDR3: TGTGCCAGCAGCTCCCCACTAGCGGGGGGGCTTCAGCAAGAGACCCAGTACTTC. Amino acids: CASSSPLAGGLQQETQYF.